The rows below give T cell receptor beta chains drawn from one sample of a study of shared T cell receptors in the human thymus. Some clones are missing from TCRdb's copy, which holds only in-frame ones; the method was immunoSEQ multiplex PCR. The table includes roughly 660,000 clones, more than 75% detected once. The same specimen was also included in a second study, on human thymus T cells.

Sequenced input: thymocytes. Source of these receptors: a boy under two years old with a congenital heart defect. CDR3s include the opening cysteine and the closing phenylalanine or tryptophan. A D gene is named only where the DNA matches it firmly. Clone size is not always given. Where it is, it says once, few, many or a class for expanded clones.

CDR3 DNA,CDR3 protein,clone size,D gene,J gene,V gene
TGTGCCAGTAGTATATGGTTTAGCGGGCCCCCGAGCACCTACAATGAGCAGTTCTTC,CASSIWFSGPPSTYNEQFF,once,TRBD2,TRBJ2-1,TRBV19
TGTGCCAGCAGCGGGTCCACTAGCGGGAGACCGAACACCGGGGAGCTGTTTTTT,CASSGSTSGRPNTGELFF,-,TRBD2,TRBJ2-2,TRBV27
TGTGCCAGCAGTCCCCGGGACAGAGGAGGACAGCCCCAGCATTTT,CASSPRDRGGQPQHF,-,TRBD1,TRBJ1-5,TRBV6-6
TGTGCCAGCAGCTTACCGCCAGGGGGCGTCTACGAGCAGTACTTC,CASSLPPGGVYEQYF,-,TRBD1,TRBJ2-7,TRBV7-8
TGTGCCAGCAGTTTGGCGACTCCAAGGCTGAGCTCCTACAATGAGCAGTTCTTC,CASSLATPRLSSYNEQFF,-,-,TRBJ2-1,TRBV28
TGCGCCAGCAGCTTGGCGCTAGCGGGATTCTACGAGCAGTACTTC,CASSLALAGFYEQYF,-,TRBD2,TRBJ2-7,TRBV5-1
TGCAGCTTTCGACAGGGGTCGGATCAGCCCCAGCATTTT,CSFRQGSDQPQHF,-,TRBD1,TRBJ1-5,TRBV29-1
TGTGCCAGCAGCCCAACGGTTTTGCTAGGGGAGCTGTTTTTT,CASSPTVLLGELFF,once,-,TRBJ2-2,TRBV5-4
TGTGCCAGCAGTTCCCTAAACCGACTCGCAGGGTACGAGCAGTACTTC,CASSSLNRLAGYEQYF,-,-,TRBJ2-7,TRBV27
TGTGCCAGCAGTCACCGGGACAGGGGAGCCTACGAGCAGTACTTC,CASSHRDRGAYEQYF,-,TRBD1,TRBJ2-7,TRBV6-5
TGTGCCAGCAGTGAAGGGGCAGGGGGAATCTACGAGCAGTACTTC,CASSEGAGGIYEQYF,-,TRBD1,TRBJ2-7,TRBV2
TGTGCCAGCAGTTGCCTCGGGACTAGCGGAACGTACGAGCAGTACTTC,CASSCLGTSGTYEQYF,-,TRBD2,TRBJ2-7,TRBV2
TGTGCCAGCAGAACTAGCGGGAACTACGGGGAGCTGTTTTTT,CASRTSGNYGELFF,-,TRBD2,TRBJ2-2,TRBV2
TGTGCCAGCAGTGATGGACTCCCCACCAAGAATGAGCAGTTCTTC,CASSDGLPTKNEQFF,once,-,TRBJ2-1,TRBV6-1
TGTGCCAGCAGCCAGCCTAGCGGTACGCAGTATTTT,CASSQPSGTQYF,-,TRBD2,TRBJ2-3,TRBV14
TGTGCCAGCAGCCCGACAGGGCCGCCCCTTAGCTCCTACGAGCAGTACTTC,CASSPTGPPLSSYEQYF,few,TRBD1,TRBJ2-7,TRBV4-2
TGTGCCAGCACCTTGGGTCTCTCCTCTTCCTACGAGCAGTACTTC,CASTLGLSSSYEQYF,-,-,TRBJ2-7,TRBV5-5
TGTGCCAGCAGTTTAGGACTACTCAATAAGGACGAGCAGTACTTC,CASSLGLLNKDEQYF,-,-,TRBJ2-7,TRBV27
TGTGCTAGTGGTTTGGTACCAGGGGGCGATGGCACTGAAGCTTTCTTT,CASGLVPGGDGTEAFF,-,TRBD1,TRBJ1-1,TRBV12-5
TGTGCCAGCAGCTTTGGGACAGGGGCAGATACGCAGTATTTT,CASSFGTGADTQYF,once,TRBD1,TRBJ2-3,TRBV5-4
TGTGCCAGCAGCTTAGGGATCGGGATAGGGAATGAGCAGTTCTTC,CASSLGIGIGNEQFF,-,-,TRBJ2-1,TRBV7-9
TGTGCCAGTAGTAGCGACCCTCGGGGGGCGGCCGGGGAGCTGTTTTTT,CASSSDPRGAAGELFF,once,-,TRBJ2-2,TRBV19